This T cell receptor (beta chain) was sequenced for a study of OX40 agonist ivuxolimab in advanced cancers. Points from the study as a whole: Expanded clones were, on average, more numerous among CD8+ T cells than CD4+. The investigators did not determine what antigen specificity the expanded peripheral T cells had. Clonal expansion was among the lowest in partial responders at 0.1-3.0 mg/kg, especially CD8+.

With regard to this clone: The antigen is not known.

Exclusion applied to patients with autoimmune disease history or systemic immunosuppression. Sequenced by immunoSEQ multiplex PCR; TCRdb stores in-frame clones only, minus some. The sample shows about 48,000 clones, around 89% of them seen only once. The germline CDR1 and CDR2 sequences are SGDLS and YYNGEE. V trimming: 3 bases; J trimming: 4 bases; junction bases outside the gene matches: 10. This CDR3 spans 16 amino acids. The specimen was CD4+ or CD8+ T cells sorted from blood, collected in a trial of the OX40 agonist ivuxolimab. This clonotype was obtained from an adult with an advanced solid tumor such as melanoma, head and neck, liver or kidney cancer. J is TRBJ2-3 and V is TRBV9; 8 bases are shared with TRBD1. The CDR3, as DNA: TGTGCCAGCAGCGGAGCCGGGACAGGCCTCGCAGATACGCAGTATTTT. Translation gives CASSGAGTGLADTQYF.